What follows are 2 T cell receptor beta chains derived from one specimen sequenced in a study of CD8 T cells in Susac syndrome. The RNA, 0.5 to 1 ug, was put through reverse transcription using random hexamers. A single record per CDR3 protein comes from TCRdb applying MiXCR to the immunoSEQ multiplex PCR reads. The table has 180,000 or so distinct CDR3 sequences, 90% to 95% seen once. The sequenced sample was CD4+ T cells from PBMCs. The origin of the receptors is a human donor with multiple sclerosis.

The V gene is TRBV6-5, the J gene TRBJ1-2; 9 positions match TRBD1. The junction had 10 bases not matched to a gene; V was cut back by 0 bases and J by 8 bases. The germline V gene encodes CDR1 MNHEY and CDR2 SVGAGI. The CDR3 length is 16 residues. CDR3 amino acids: CASSYSATGGGGGYTF. The CDR3 bases are TGTGCCAGCAGTTACTCGGCTACAGGGGGCGGAGGAGGCTACACCTTC.

The chain couples TRBV30 to TRBJ1-2, with a tentative D call TRBD1 (5 bases). The CDR3 is made up of 13 amino acids. Germline loops: CDR1 GTSNPN, CDR2 SVGIG (reference sequence). V was trimmed by 1 base and J by 4 bases, leaving 10 bases between them. The CDR3 bases are TGTGCCTGGAGTGCTGGGACGATCTATGGCTACACCTTC. Its protein is CAWSAGTIYGYTF.